Listed below are T cell receptor beta chains from one sample, sequenced in a study of blood T cell repertoires in COVID-19. Clones were sequenced by immunoSEQ multiplex PCR, and TCRdb holds only the in-frame ones, with some missing. The sample has 300,000 to 400,000 clones, around nine tenths seen once. Sequences were obtained from peripheral blood. The receptors shown here come from a woman aged 18-29 years who had recovered from COVID-19. Each CDR3 is given without its conserved first and last residue.

v_gene	j_gene	CDR3aa
TRBV27	TRBJ1-6	ASSPRSNSPLH
TRBV18	TRBJ1-4	ASSPGATGANEKLF
TRBV2	TRBJ2-1	ASSGEFSYNEQF
TRBV28	TRBJ2-1	ASSLLAGGSNEQF
TRBV6-5	TRBJ2-1	ASSYRSGRAYNEQF
TRBV25-1	TRBJ2-3	ASSDNLADTQY
TRBV5-1	TRBJ2-3	ASSFTSGFTDTQY
TRBV24-1	TRBJ1-2	ATSDQQGGSFYGYT
TRBV7-2	TRBJ2-1	ASSLEAGPYNEQF
TRBV2	TRBJ2-1	ASSPGTSGSLGNEQF
TRBV5-1	TRBJ2-3	ASSQAGMSTDTQY
TRBV7-9	TRBJ2-2	ASSLTSGANTGELF
TRBV7-9	TRBJ2-5	ASSPKLGPGTQY
TRBV7-2	TRBJ2-1	ASSPVFGRTHEQF
TRBV7-2	TRBJ1-3	ASSPRESSGNTIY
TRBV7-2	TRBJ2-1	ASSLGTSRVEQF
TRBV5-4	TRBJ2-1	ASSLPSGAYNEQF
TRBV9	TRBJ1-2	ASSPGDRPYDGYT
TRBV30	TRBJ1-1	AWSRGRLKDLTEAF
TRBV7-2	TRBJ2-1	ASSFSSGRLYNEQF
TRBV11-3	TRBJ1-1	ASGPSQGGNTEAF
TRBV7-9	TRBJ1-1	ASSRERTEAF
TRBV13	TRBJ2-2	ASSGRQGRRTGELF
TRBV9	TRBJ2-3	ASSARLAEGTDTQY
TRBV19	TRBJ2-1	ASSIVGESYNEQF
TRBV30	TRBJ2-1	ARSYGDYNEQF
TRBV2	TRBJ2-3	ASSELAGGGDTQY
TRBV5-1	TRBJ2-5	ASSTGLAGGRVETQY
TRBV7-9	TRBJ1-2	ASSLESGTAKGYT
TRBV9	TRBJ2-1	ASSQGASGKGEQF
TRBV4-1	TRBJ1-1	ASSQVGQAVEAF
TRBV5-1	TRBJ2-1	ASSLGLGPPHASYNEQF
TRBV27	TRBJ1-2	ASRRKGASYGYT
TRBV5-1	TRBJ1-5	ASSSGTGVQPQH
TRBV3-1/TRBV3-2	TRBJ2-5	ASSVRPGRGGQTQY
TRBV5-1	TRBJ1-2	ASSPAGRTYYGYT
TRBV20-1	TRBJ2-1	SAKRDSGQF
TRBV6-2/TRBV6-3	TRBJ1-2	ASSLRQGGRGYT
TRBV12-5	TRBJ2-2	ASGLIPLAGVRNTGELF
TRBV5-8	TRBJ2-1	ASRMRAGGATGGNEQF
TRBV7-2	TRBJ1-1	ASSSYNTEAF
TRBV20-1	TRBJ2-3	SASLSGSGTDTQY
TRBV30	TRBJ2-1	AWGGGGRNEQF
TRBV13	TRBJ1-2	ASSEGTREAYGYT
TRBV24-1	TRBJ2-3	ATRGTGADTQY
TRBV6-1	TRBJ2-2	ASSETSGSLTGELF
TRBV29-1	TRBJ2-3	SGGQFSSDTQY
TRBV20-1	TRBJ1-2	SASGGEDGYT
TRBV27	TRBJ1-3	ASSRLTGTAGNTIY
TRBV10-1	TRBJ2-1	ASSESLMRSGSHPYNEQF
TRBV5-1	TRBJ1-1	ASSPWPDKNTEAF